The sequence of this T cell receptor (beta chain) was determined in a study of blood T cells in healthy people across ages. Then a second PCR, running roughly 7 to 11 cycles, was carried out with a sample-barcoded 5' primer and a J-beta primer mix. One entry per CDR3 protein, called by TCRdb with MiXCR from the 5' RACE reads. Seen here are about 1.1 million distinct CDR3 sequences, roughly two fifths observed once, and the top ten hold under 15%. Per the germline V gene, CDR1 is SEHNR and CDR2 is FQNEAQ (reference sequence). CDR3 length: 13 amino acids. Trimming stripped 2 bases from V and 4 bases from J, with 8 bases between. The sample holds a few counts of this clonotype.

The sequence derives from a man between 18 and 35 years old in good health. The specimen sequenced was blood. The chain recombines TRBV7-9 with TRBJ1-2; D is unresolved. The CDR3 bases are TGTGCCAGCAGCTTACGAGGAATCTATGGCTACACCTTC. It codes for CASSLRGIYGYTF.